This TCR beta chain was sequenced in a study of blood T cell repertoires in COVID-19. On the study more broadly: The study drew acute and convalescent COVID-19 samples from the United States, Italy and Spain.

Per the original data handling: Reference gene primer amplification in the assay estimated nucleated cell counts. Here immunoSEQ multiplex PCR was the method, and the copy in TCRdb shows in-frame clones only, minus some. Clonal size and the V and J genes are those of that table, whereas D and trimming came from the DNA. Of about 230,000 clones in the sample, about 84% are singletons; the top ten hold approximately 8.7%. There are a few counts of this clone. This CDR3 has 13 residues. V was cut by 2 bases and J by 7 bases, with 9 bases left in between. This chain connects TRBV12-3 or TRBV12-4 to TRBJ2-1, with D perhaps matching TRBD2 (6 bases). Sequencing was carried out using peripheral blood. The receptor was derived from a woman of 80 years or more with acute or convalescent COVID-19. The CDR3 sequence is CASSLFSGNEQFF. For the CDR3, the DNA is TGTGCCAGCAGTTTATTTAGCGGAAATGAGCAGTTCTTC.